Each of the 5 T cell receptor beta chains below was sequenced from the same sample in a study of blood T cell repertoires in COVID-19. The repertoire was sequenced with immunoSEQ multiplex PCR; TCRdb's copy has only in-frame clones and lacks some. The table includes 40,000 to 50,000 clones, more than 75% detected once. Sequencing was done on a sample of peripheral blood. These receptors originate from a human donor in a cohort sampled during active COVID-19.

In its sample, this clone was seen a few times. The chain couples TRBV6-6 to TRBJ2-7; perhaps TRBD1 as D (5 bases). The CDR3 spans 14 residues. V lost 9 bases to trimming and J lost 11 bases, with 26 bases between them. CDR1 and CDR2 (germline): MNHNY, SVGAGI (reference sequence). This chain's CDR3 is CASSQDTTGGVEYF. The CDR3 nucleotides read TGTGCCAGTTCGCAGGACACAACCGGCGGCGTGGAGTACTTC.

V is TRBV24-1 and J is TRBJ2-5; TRBD1 is a possible D gene (7 bases). Germline assignment: CDR1 KGHDR and CDR2 SFDVKD. The V end lost 3 bases, the J end lost 1 base, and 17 bases lay between the germline ends. The CDR3 is 17 residues long. CDR3 coding DNA: TGTGCCACCAGTGATGCCCCAGGGGGGAACCTCCAAGAGACCCAGTACTTC. It specifies CATSDAPGGNLQETQYF.

Turning to this clone: At one end the junction does not follow the germline gene, possibly because of a read error. This chain links TRBV3-1 (or the pseudogene TRBV3-2) with TRBJ2-2, with 7 positions matching TRBD1. Germline assignment: CDR1 LGHDT and CDR2 YNNKEL (reference sequence). CDR3 length: 14 amino acids. The CDR3 here is CASSPTGNPGELFF. CDR3 bases: TGTGCCAGCAGTCCGACAGGGAACCCCGGGGAGCTGTTTTTT.

The rearrangement links TRBV11-3 to TRBJ2-7, with 10 bases that match TRBD2. The J segment lost 4 bases and the V segment lost 1 base, leaving 13 bases of the junction unmatched. Germline-derived CDR1 and CDR2 are SGHNT and YENEEA. The CDR3 has 18 residues. The CDR3 reads CASSLVGARLAGAYEQYF. CDR3 nucleotides: TGTGCCAGCAGCTTAGTTGGGGCCAGGCTAGCGGGAGCTTACGAGCAGTACTTC.

The CDR3 loop is CATADGGSSYNEQFF. Here the CDR3 DNA reads TGTGCCACTGCGGATGGCGGGAGCTCCTACAATGAGCAGTTCTTC. This sequence joins TRBV24-1 and TRBJ2-1; 7 bases agree with TRBD2. With V trimmed by 10 bases and J by 0 bases, 8 bases remained unmatched. The CDR3 is 15 amino acids. Germline CDR1 KGHDR, CDR2 SFDVKD.